Below are 26 T cell receptor beta chains sequenced from a single sample in a study of T cell responses to AZD1222 COVID-19 vaccine. Produced via immunoSEQ multiplex PCR; TCRdb's table is partial and in-frame only. The data contain about 140,000 clones, 90% to 95% of them seen just once; the ten biggest clones take up approximately 1.6%. Sequences were derived from peripheral blood, sampled on day 0 of AZD1222 vaccination. The receptors derive from an adult in good health.

The rearrangement links TRBV19 to TRBJ2-1, with 10 bases that match TRBD2. The CDR3 is 14 residues long. Looked up from germline, CDR1 is LNHDA and CDR2 is SQIVND (reference sequence). With 5 bases clipped from V and 13 bases from J, the junction kept 11 bases outside the gene matches. CDR3 DNA: TGTGCCAGTAGTTACTCCGGGACTAGCGCGTACCAGTTCTTC. Translated: CASSYSGTSAYQFF.

This chain joins TRBV6-4 and TRBJ2-5; 10 bases fit TRBD2. The CDR3 runs to 15 residues. V dropped 4 bases and J dropped 2; count of bases not matched to a gene: 4. Germline assignment: CDR1 MRHNA and CDR2 SNTAGT. The CDR3 here is CASSALAGGQETQYF. The CDR3 bases are TGTGCCAGCAGTGCGTTAGCGGGGGGACAAGAGACCCAGTACTTC.

This clone was observed a few times. The chain uses TRBV6-4 and TRBJ1-1; 7 positions agree with TRBD1. Trimming cost V 0 bases and J 3 bases; bases outside gene matches: 4. CDR1 and CDR2 from the germline V gene are MRHNA and SNTAGT. This CDR3 region has 15 residues. DNA of the CDR3: TGTGCCAGCAGTGACTCGGCAGGGGGATACACTGAAGCTTTCTTT. It specifies CASSDSAGGYTEAFF.

CDR3 amino acids: CASSYSSPGGAFF. CDR3 in DNA: TGTGCCAGCAGTTACTCCTCTCCCGGGGGAGCTTTCTTT. The chain couples TRBV6-5 to TRBJ1-1; a weak D match, TRBD1 (5 bases). The CDR3 contains 13 residues. V was cut by 0 bases and J by 10 bases, with 12 bases left in between. Germline CDR1 and CDR2: MNHEY and SVGAGI.

The V call is TRBV14, the J call TRBJ1-6; D gene ambiguous. V dropped 3 bases and J dropped 8 bases, with 8 bases sitting between them. Germline V lookup: CDR1 SGHDN, CDR2 FVKESK. This CDR3 is built from 13 residues. This CDR3 is CASSHLGDSPLHF. CDR3 nucleotide sequence: TGTGCCAGCAGCCATCTAGGAGATTCACCCCTCCACTTT.

The rearrangement uses TRBV6-5 and TRBJ2-1; 7 bases are a match to TRBD1. Trimming cost V 2 bases and J 2 bases; bases outside gene matches: 0. The CDR3 covers 14 residues. Germline assignment: CDR1 MNHEY and CDR2 SVGAGI. DNA of the CDR3: TGTGCCAGCAGTTACGACAGGGCCTACAATGAGCAGTTCTTC. Amino acid sequence: CASSYDRAYNEQFF.

The chain couples TRBV7-2 to TRBJ1-6; D is uncertain. V lost 2 bases and J lost 4, with 12 bases in between. CDR3 length equals 16 residues. Germline assignment: CDR1 SGHTA and CDR2 FQGNSA. The CDR3 bases are TGTGCCAGCAGCTTAAGAGATTGGGCTTATAATTCACCCCTCCACTTT. It translates to CASSLRDWAYNSPLHF.

The gene calls are TRBV3-1 (or the pseudogene TRBV3-2) and TRBJ1-2; D ambiguous. V was shortened by 1 base and J by 4 bases, with 7 bases between the two germline ends. This CDR3 is 13 amino acids long. The germline V gene encodes CDR1 LGHDT and CDR2 YNNKEL (reference sequence). CDR3 sequence: CASSQGGIYGYTF. CDR3 in DNA: TGTGCCAGCAGCCAAGGAGGGATCTATGGCTACACCTTC.

The chain carries TRBV27 and TRBJ1-3; D is unresolved. Germline CDR1 MNHEY, CDR2 SMNVEV (reference sequence). CDR3 length: 14 residues. Trimming left V 0 bases short and J 2 bases short, with 5 bases between. Here the CDR3 DNA reads TGTGCCAGCAGTTTATCAGGTCCTGGAAACACCATATATTTT. Translated, it gives CASSLSGPGNTIYF.

The V call is TRBV6-6, the J call TRBJ1-6; perhaps TRBD1 as D (5 bases). The V gene's germline CDR1 is MNHNY and CDR2 SVGAGI (reference sequence). Trimming removed 5 bases from V and 7 bases from J, with 15 bases in between. The CDR3 has 15 residues. DNA for the CDR3: TGTGCCAGCAGTGCCCCGGACAAGGGAAATTCACCCCTCCACTTT. This codes for CASSAPDKGNSPLHF.

The chain has TRBV7-2 and TRBJ2-3; 12 bases agree with TRBD2. Germline V CDR1 and CDR2: SGHTA, FQGNSA. The length of the CDR3 is 14 residues. J lost 5 bases, V lost 11 bases, and 8 bases had no gene match. This CDR3 reads CACLAGGLEDTQYF. DNA of the CDR3: TGTGCCTGCCTAGCGGGGGGGCTAGAAGATACGCAGTATTTT.

This clone was seen just once. The chain joins TRBV9 to TRBJ2-3, with 12 bases fitting TRBD2. V shed 3 bases, J shed 5 bases, and the junction held 7 bases outside the gene matches. This CDR3 spans 16 amino acids. Per germline, CDR1 SGDLS and CDR2 YYNGEE. CDR3 DNA: TGTGCCAGCAGCGCTAGCGGGGGGGCCGGGGGAGATACGCAGTATTTT. Encoded protein: CASSASGGAGGDTQYF.

The rearrangement joins TRBV5-5 to TRBJ2-5; TRBD2 aligns across 7 bases. CDR1 is SGHKS, CDR2 YYEKEE, per germline (reference sequence). This CDR3 region has 14 residues. V lost 3 bases and J lost 0; bases outside the gene matches: 2. CDR3 protein: CASSSGRDQETQYF. The CDR3 DNA follows: TGTGCCAGCAGCTCGGGGAGGGACCAAGAGACCCAGTACTTC.

This clone was detected a few times. One end of the junction is discordant with germline, which a read error may explain. V usage is TRBV13 and J usage is TRBJ1-2; a weak D match, TRBD1 (5 bases). The CDR3 has 12 residues. Germline lookup yields CDR1 PRHDT and CDR2 FYEKMQ (reference sequence). The CDR3 is CACSWDRFGYTF. The CDR3 DNA follows: TGTGCCTGCAGCTGGGACCGCTTTGGCTACACCTTC.

The chain carries TRBV6-5 and TRBJ2-3; TRBD2 aligns across 7 bases. V lost 2 bases to trimming and J lost 9 bases; unmatched junction nucleotides: 14. The CDR3 spans 16 residues. Per the germline V gene, CDR1 is MNHEY and CDR2 is SVGAGI. CDR3 nucleotides: TGTGCCAGCAGTTACGGAACGTCAGCGGGGCCTGGAACGCAGTATTTT. Protein: CASSYGTSAGPGTQYF.

The chain joins TRBV7-9 to TRBJ1-2; no firm D call. Germline CDR1 is SEHNR and CDR2 is FQNEAQ (reference sequence). The CDR3 has 15 residues. With 4 bases removed from V and 2 bases from J, the gap between germline ends came to 14 bases. The CDR3 loop is CASSSAHSRNYGYTF. The CDR3 DNA sequence: TGTGCCAGCAGCTCCGCACACAGCAGGAACTATGGCTACACCTTC.

V gene TRBV6-1 combines with J gene TRBJ2-4, with 8 bases matching TRBD1. The CDR3 extends over 18 amino acids. CDR1 MNHNS and CDR2 SASEGT come from the germline V gene. V dropped 2 bases and J dropped 2; count of bases not matched to a gene: 11. The CDR3 DNA follows: TGTGCCAGCAGTGAATTAATATGGACAGGGACGTCCAAAAACATTCAGTACTTC. Amino acid sequence: CASSELIWTGTSKNIQYF.

The genes are TRBV10-3 and TRBJ2-7, with 9 nucleotides matching TRBD1. The CDR3 is 13 residues long. V was pared by 6 bases and J by 3 bases, with 3 bases of the junction left unmatched. Germline-derived CDR1 and CDR2 are ENHRY and SYGVKD. CDR3 region: CAIRDRGLYEQYF. CDR3 nucleotides: TGTGCCATCAGGGACAGGGGCCTCTACGAGCAGTACTTC.

In its sample, this clone was seen a few times. The chain couples TRBV5-3 to TRBJ1-5, with D possibly being TRBD1 (5 bases). TRBV5-3 is marked as an open reading frame, function uncertain. The CDR3 runs 13 residues. Trimming cost V 3 bases and J 6 bases, with 10 bases left between them. The CDR3 region has the DNA TGTGCCAGAAGCTCCAGGGAAGGTCAGCCCCAGCATTTT. Translated: CARSSREGQPQHF.

This chain joins TRBV4-1 and TRBJ1-1, with 8 bases matching TRBD1. After removal of 3 bases from V and 3 bases from J, the junction contained 6 bases not matched to a gene. CDR1 and CDR2 from the germline V gene are MGHRA and YSYEKL. The length of the CDR3 is 15 residues. The CDR3 DNA reads as TGCGCCAGCAGCCATTTTGGACAGGGTGACACTGAAGCTTTCTTT. As protein: CASSHFGQGDTEAFF.

The rearrangement uses TRBV7-2 and TRBJ2-3; D is uncertain. Trimming left V 1 base short and J 4 bases short, with 12 bases between. The CDR3 has 15 amino acids. In germline, CDR1 is SGHTA, CDR2 FQGNSA. The CDR3 protein is CASSLGGSVADTQYF. The CDR3 DNA is TGTGCCAGCAGCTTAGGCGGCAGTGTCGCAGATACGCAGTATTTT. Filled out from reference TRBV7-2 and TRBJ2-3, the complete variable domain reads GAGVSQSPSNKVTEKGKDVELRCDPISGHTALYWYRQSLGQGLEFLIYFQGNSAPDKSGLPSDRFSAERTGGSVSTLTIQRTQQEDSAVYLCASSLGGSVADTQYFGPGTRLTVL.

CDR3 region: CASSFGTEYQPQHF. As DNA, the CDR3 is TGTGCCAGCAGCTTCGGGACAGAGTATCAGCCCCAGCATTTT. The genes are TRBV7-8 and TRBJ1-5; 7 bases align to TRBD1. Germline assignment: CDR1 SGHVS and CDR2 FQNEAQ. The CDR3 covers 14 residues. J lost 5 bases, V lost 3 bases, and 4 bases had no gene match. The full variable domain, rest sourced from reference TRBV7-8 and TRBJ1-5, is GAGVSQSPRYKVAKRGQDVALRCDPISGHVSLFWYQQALGQGPEFLTYFQNEAQLDKSGLPSDRFFAERPEGSVSTLKIQRTQQEDSAVYLCASSFGTEYQPQHFGDGTRLSIL.

This sequence joins TRBV9 and TRBJ2-1; D call uncertain. Germline V lookup: CDR1 SGDLS, CDR2 YYNGEE. The CDR3 has 15 residues. V shed 3 bases and J shed 0 bases, with 10 bases lying between them. The CDR3, as DNA: TGTGCCAGCAGCGCAGGCCCAAGCTCCTACAATGAGCAGTTCTTC. Translation: CASSAGPSSYNEQFF.

This clone was recorded a few times. CDR3: CASSGGTHPDTQYF. The CDR3 region has the DNA TGTGCCAGTAGTGGCGGGACCCATCCCGATACGCAGTATTTT. The gene calls are TRBV19 and TRBJ2-3; TRBD2 is a possible D gene (6 bases). V dropped 5 bases and J dropped 6 bases, with 15 bases sitting between them. The germline gives CDR1 LNHDA, CDR2 SQIVND (reference sequence). There are 14 residues in the CDR3. The variable domain in full, completed from reference TRBV19 and TRBJ2-3, reads DGGITQSPKYLFRKEGQNVTLSCEQNLNHDAMYWYRQDPGQGLRLIYYSQIVNDFQKGDIAEGYSVSREKKESFPLTVTSAQKNPTAFYLCASSGGTHPDTQYFGPGTRLTVL.

The V gene is TRBV28, the J gene TRBJ2-7; 12 bases fit TRBD2. V shed 3 bases, J shed 3 bases, and the junction held 6 bases outside the gene matches. The CDR3 is 16 amino acids. Germline-derived CDR1 and CDR2 are MDHEN and SYDVKM. CDR3 sequence (DNA): TGTGCCAGCAGTTTTTTTACTAGCGGGAGGTTCTACGAGCAGTACTTC. Its protein is CASSFFTSGRFYEQYF.

V and J are TRBV20-1 and TRBJ2-5; 9 bases are shared with TRBD2. CDR3 length: 17 residues. Germline V gene lookup returns CDR1 DFQATT and CDR2 SNEGSKA (reference sequence). V trimming: 3 bases; J trimming: 5 bases; junction bases outside the gene matches: 16. The DNA for the CDR3 is TGCAGTGCTAGTTTTTCATCTTTAGCGGGAGTGGTGGAGACCCAGTACTTC. This translates into CSASFSSLAGVVETQYF.